This T cell receptor (beta chain) was documented in a study of OX40 agonist ivuxolimab in advanced cancers. Across the study: The dose of intravenous ivuxolimab that patients received every 2 weeks ranged from 0.01 to 10 mg/kg. Allowance was made for prior anti-PD-1, anti-PD-L1 or anti-CTLA-4 therapy, and roughly 40% had some. At approximately 80% male, the cohort had a mean age of approximately 60 years, ranging from roughly 20 to 85. Study-wide findings and caveats: Clonal expansion was seen in CD4+ and CD8+ blood T cells by week 6 at 0.1 to 3.0 mg/kg.

Germline V lookup: CDR1 SGHDT, CDR2 YYEEEE. Between the trimmed V and J ends, which lost 0 bases and 2 bases, there was a span of 7 bases. This CDR3 has 14 amino acids. With regard to this clone: Its antigen is undetermined. This specimen includes other DNA sequences encoding the same CDR3.

Clones were sequenced by immunoSEQ multiplex PCR, and TCRdb holds only the in-frame ones, with some missing. The table shows about 40,000 clones, with about 89% occurring only once. The rearrangement uses TRBV5-6 and TRBJ2-3; D uncertain. The TCR sequence derives from an adult with an advanced solid tumor such as melanoma, head and neck, liver or kidney cancer. Sequences were derived from CD4+ or CD8+ T cells sorted from blood, sampled in a trial of the OX40 agonist ivuxolimab. In DNA form, the CDR3 reads TGTGCCAGCAGCTTGGGGCTCGACACAGATACGCAGTATTTT. Translated: CASSLGLDTDTQYF. Full variable domain (remainder filled in from reference TRBV5-6 and TRBJ2-3): DAGVTQSPTHLIKTRGQQVTLRCSPKSGHDTVSWYQQALGQGPQFIFQYYEEEERQRGNFPDRFSGHQFPNYSSELNVNALLLGDSALYLCASSLGLDTDTQYFGPGTRLTVL.